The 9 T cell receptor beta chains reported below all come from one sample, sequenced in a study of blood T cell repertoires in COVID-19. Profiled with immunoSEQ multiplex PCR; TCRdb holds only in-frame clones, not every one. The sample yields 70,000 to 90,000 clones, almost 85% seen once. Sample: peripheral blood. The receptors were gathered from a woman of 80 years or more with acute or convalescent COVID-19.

The CDR3 loop reads CAISSPRTGELFF. The CDR3 bases are TGTGCCATCAGCTCTCCCCGCACCGGGGAGCTGTTTTTT. This chain joins TRBV10-3 and TRBJ2-2, with D unclear. CDR1 ENHRY and CDR2 SYGVKD come from the germline V gene. The CDR3 has 13 amino acids. Trimming pared 6 bases from V and 4 bases from J, leaving 9 bases between.

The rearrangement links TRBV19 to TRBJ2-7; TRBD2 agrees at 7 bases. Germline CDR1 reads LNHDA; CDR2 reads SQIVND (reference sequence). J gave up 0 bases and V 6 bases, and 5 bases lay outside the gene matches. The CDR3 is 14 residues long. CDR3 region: CASSGGTNSYEQYF. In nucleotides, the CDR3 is TGTGCCAGTAGCGGGGGGACCAACTCCTACGAGCAGTACTTC. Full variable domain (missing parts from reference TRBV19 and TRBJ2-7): DGGITQSPKYLFRKEGQNVTLSCEQNLNHDAMYWYRQDPGQGLRLIYYSQIVNDFQKGDIAEGYSVSREKKESFPLTVTSAQKNPTAFYLCASSGGTNSYEQYFGPGTRLTVT.

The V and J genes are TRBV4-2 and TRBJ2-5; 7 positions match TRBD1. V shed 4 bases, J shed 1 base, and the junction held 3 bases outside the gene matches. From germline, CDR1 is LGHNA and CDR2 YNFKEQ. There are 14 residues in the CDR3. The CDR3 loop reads CASSPGQVQETQYF. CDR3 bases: TGTGCCAGCAGCCCCGGACAGGTCCAAGAGACCCAGTACTTC.

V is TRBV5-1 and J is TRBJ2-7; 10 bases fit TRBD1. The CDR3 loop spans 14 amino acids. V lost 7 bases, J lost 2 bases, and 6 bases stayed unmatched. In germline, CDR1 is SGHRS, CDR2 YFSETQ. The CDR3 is CASYRDRGTYEQYF. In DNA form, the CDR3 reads TGCGCCAGCTACCGGGACAGGGGAACCTACGAGCAGTACTTC.

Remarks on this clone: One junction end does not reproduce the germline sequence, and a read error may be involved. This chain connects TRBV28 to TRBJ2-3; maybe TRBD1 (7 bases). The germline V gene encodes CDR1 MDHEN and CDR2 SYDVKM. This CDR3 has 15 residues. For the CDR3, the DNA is TGTGCCAGCAGTTTATCAACAGGGGCGGGGACAAAAAAGGATTTT. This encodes CASSLSTGAGTKKDF.

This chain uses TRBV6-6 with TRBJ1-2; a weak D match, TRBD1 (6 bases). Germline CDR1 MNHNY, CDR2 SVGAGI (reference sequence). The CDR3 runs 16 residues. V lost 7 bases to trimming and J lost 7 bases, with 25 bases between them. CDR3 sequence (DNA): TGTGCCAGCACGATAAAGACAGGAGCGAACGGTGGTGGCTACACCTTC. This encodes CASTIKTGANGGGYTF.

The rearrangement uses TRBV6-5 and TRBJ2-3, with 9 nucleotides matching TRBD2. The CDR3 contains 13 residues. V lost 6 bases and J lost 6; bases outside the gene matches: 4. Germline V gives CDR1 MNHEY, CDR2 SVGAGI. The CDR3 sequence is CASRDSGSDTQYF. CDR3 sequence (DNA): TGTGCCAGCAGGGATAGCGGGAGTGATACGCAGTATTTT.

The chain's CDR3 is CASSVTSGGADTQYF. DNA of the CDR3: TGTGCCAGCAGCGTTACTAGCGGGGGGGCAGATACGCAGTATTTT. This chain links TRBV9 with TRBJ2-3, with 13 bases lining up with TRBD2. The CDR3 length is 15 residues. V lost 2 bases and J lost 4; bases outside the gene matches: 1. CDR1 is SGDLS and CDR2 is YYNGEE in the germline V gene.

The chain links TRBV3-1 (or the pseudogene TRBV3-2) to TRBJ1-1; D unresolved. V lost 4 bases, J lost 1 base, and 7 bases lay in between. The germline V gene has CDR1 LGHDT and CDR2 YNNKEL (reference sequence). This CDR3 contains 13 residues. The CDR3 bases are TGTGCCAGCAGCCGCAGCGGGAACACTGAAGCTTTCTTT. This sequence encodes CASSRSGNTEAFF.